Listed below are T cell receptor beta chains from one sample, sequenced in a study of low-dose radiotherapy and immunotherapy resistance in tumors. TCRdb ran MiXCR on the reads and lists one entry per CDR3 protein. In the table there are tens of thousands of distinct CDR3 sequences, 15% to 20% of which are singletons. The material sequenced was PBMCs, taken before treatment. These receptors originate from a male donor with prostate cancer. CDR3s include the opening cysteine and the closing phenylalanine or tryptophan. D genes are given only for firm matches. Clone size is stated in some rows and not others, as once, few, many or a class when expanded.

16	TRBV14	many	TRBD1	TRBJ2-5	CASSLLGRGRGETQYF	TGTGCCAGCAGCCTACTGGGCAGGGGGCGAGGGGAGACCCAGTACTTC
13	TRBV20-1	few	.	TRBJ2-7	CSARQPAQGEQYF	TGCAGTGCTAGACAACCCGCGCAGGGCGAGCAGTACTTC
14	TRBV20-1	many	TRBD2	TRBJ2-1	CSASSGGQYNEQFF	TGCAGTGCTTCAAGCGGGGGGCAATACAATGAGCAGTTCTTC
13	TRBV29-1	many	.	TRBJ1-1	CSVDRQLNTEAFF	TGCAGCGTTGATCGGCAGCTTAACACTGAAGCTTTCTTT
18	TRBV5-1	many	TRBD2	TRBJ2-3	CASSLGLAGASSEDTQYF	TGCGCCAGCAGCTTGGGACTAGCGGGGGCCTCTTCGGAAGATACGCAGTATTTT
13	TRBV11-2	.	.	TRBJ2-3	CASSSGEDGTQYF	TGTGCCAGCAGCTCCGGGGAGGACGGTACGCAGTATTTT
14	TRBV5-1	many	TRBD1	TRBJ2-2	CASRRQGYTGELFF	TGCGCCAGCAGAAGACAGGGGTACACCGGGGAGCTGTTTTTT
15	TRBV11-2	many	.	TRBJ1-1	CASSGTNRMNTEAFF	TGTGCCAGCAGCGGTACCAACAGGATGAACACTGAAGCTTTCTTT
14	TRBV12-3/TRBV12-4	many	TRBD1	TRBJ2-5	CASSEGTGQETQYF	TGTGCCAGCAGTGAAGGGACAGGGCAAGAGACCCAGTACTTC
16	TRBV18	many	.	TRBJ2-3	CASSPTGGVQSDTQYF	TGTGCCAGCTCACCCACGGGTGGGGTTCAATCGGATACGCAGTATTTT
14	TRBV7-2	many	.	TRBJ2-5	CASSLDPRKETQYF	TGTGCCAGCAGCTTAGACCCGCGGAAAGAGACCCAGTACTTC
15	TRBV10-1	many	.	TRBJ2-3	CASSESGNPSETQYF	TGCGCCAGCAGTGAGTCAGGAAATCCTTCGGAGACGCAGTATTTT
15	TRBV20-1	many	.	TRBJ1-4	CSARVGGTTNEKLFF	TGCAGTGCTAGAGTCGGGGGAACAACTAATGAAAAACTGTTTTTT
19	TRBV23-1	many	TRBD2	TRBJ2-7	CASSQRRLAGGLPTYEQYF	TGCGCCAGCAGTCAACGTAGGCTAGCGGGGGGCCTACCTACCTACGAGCAGTACTTC
13	TRBV5-4	.	.	TRBJ1-1	CASSLKGPGEEIF	TGTGCCAGCAGCTTGAAGGGCCCAGGTGAGGAGATCTTT
15	TRBV6-5	many	.	TRBJ2-6	CASSYFLSGANVLTF	TGTGCCAGCAGTTACTTTCTCTCTGGGGCCAACGTCCTGACTTTC
12	TRBV29-1	many	.	TRBJ2-1	CSAEGPGDEQFF	TGCAGCGCGGAGGGGCCAGGGGATGAGCAGTTCTTC
14	TRBV3-1	many	.	TRBJ2-2	CASSPGSRTGELFF	TGTGCCAGCAGCCCGGGCTCGAGAACCGGGGAGCTGTTTTTT